This TCR beta chain originates from a study of control samples from healthy donors and cancer patients. Repertoires were generated with immunoSEQ multiplex PCR, while TCRdb's copy carries only in-frame clones and drops some. This table has 150,000 to 200,000 clones, 90% appearing once. Looked up from germline, CDR1 is SGHDT and CDR2 is YYEEEE. The length of the CDR3 is 13 residues. V gave up 0 bases and J gave up 1 base, with 4 bases separating them. The chain has TRBV5-6 and TRBJ2-5, with D hard to call. Sequencing was carried out using blood. This clonotype originated in a woman aged 45-65 years in good health. The CDR3 DNA reads TGTGCCAGCAGCTTGGGGGGCCAAGAGACCCAGTACTTC. Translated, it gives CASSLGGQETQYF.